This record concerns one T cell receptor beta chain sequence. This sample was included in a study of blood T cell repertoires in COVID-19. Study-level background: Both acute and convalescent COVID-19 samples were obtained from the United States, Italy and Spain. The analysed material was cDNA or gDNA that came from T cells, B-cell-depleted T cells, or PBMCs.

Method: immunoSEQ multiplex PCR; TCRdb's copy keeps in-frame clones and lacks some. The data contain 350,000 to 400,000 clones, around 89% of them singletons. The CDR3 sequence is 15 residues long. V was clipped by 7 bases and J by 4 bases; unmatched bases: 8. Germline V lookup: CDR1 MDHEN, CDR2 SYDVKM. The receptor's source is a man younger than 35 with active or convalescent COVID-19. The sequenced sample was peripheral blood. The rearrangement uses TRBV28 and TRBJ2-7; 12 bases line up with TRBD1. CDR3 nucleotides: TGTGCCAGCACCACGGGACAGGGGGCGGATTACGAGCAGTACTTC. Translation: CASTTGQGADYEQYF.